The rows below give T cell receptor beta chains drawn from one sample of a study of regulatory T cells in long-lasting Graves disease. TCRdb re-analysed the multiplex PCR reads in MiXCR, keeping a single row per CDR3 protein. The top ten clones hold 56% of a sample with around 300,000 distinct CDR3 sequences, around 21% of them seen once. The sample here was peripheral blood mononuclear cells (PBMCs), taken when the disease was refractory, from a patient treated with antithyroid drugs. The receptors shown here come from a female donor with Graves disease. Both conserved end residues are part of each CDR3. Each record gives: CDR3 protein, CDR3 DNA, J gene, clone size, V gene, D gene. A D gene is named only where the DNA matches it firmly. Expanded clones get a size class; other rows say once, few or many, or leave the size out.

CDR3: CASSSQDRAGETQYF; DNA: TGTGCCAGCAGTTCCCAGGACAGGGCGGGGGAGACCCAGTACTTC; J: TRBJ2-5; size: many; V: TRBV28; D: TRBD1
CDR3: CAIKGEKVVGEQYF; DNA: TGTGCCATTAAGGGGGAGAAAGTAGTTGGGGAGCAGTACTTC; J: TRBJ2-7; size: few; V: TRBV10-3; D: -
CDR3: CASSQDRFGRPYEQYF; DNA: TGTGCCAGCAGCCAAGACCGTTTCGGGAGACCCTACGAGCAGTACTTC; J: TRBJ2-7; size: -; V: TRBV3-1; D: -
CDR3: CSAGTSSGQPQHF; DNA: TGCAGTGCGGGGACTAGTTCCGGTCAGCCCCAGCATTTT; J: TRBJ1-5; size: -; V: TRBV20-1; D: -
CDR3: CSAPRQGNTEAFF; DNA: TGCAGTGCTCCGAGACAGGGTAACACTGAAGCTTTCTTT; J: TRBJ1-1; size: -; V: TRBV20-1; D: TRBD1
CDR3: CASMKLAVTGEPFF; DNA: TGTGCCAGCATGAAACTAGCGGTTACCGGGGAGCCGTTTTTT; J: TRBJ2-2; size: once; V: TRBV12-3/TRBV12-4; D: TRBD2
CDR3: CASRVWNTEAFF; DNA: TGTGCCAGCAGGGTCTGGAACACTGAAGCTTTCTTT; J: TRBJ1-1; size: many; V: TRBV28; D: -
CDR3: CASSSATGELFF; DNA: TGTGCCAGCAGCTCTGCTACCGGGGAGCTGTTTTTT; J: TRBJ2-2; size: few; V: TRBV6-1; D: -
CDR3: CASSQASQSSYNEQFF; DNA: TGTGCCAGCAGCCAAGCATCCCAGAGCTCCTACAATGAGCAGTTCTTC; J: TRBJ2-1; size: -; V: TRBV4-2; D: -
CDR3: CAWSVGPGQPQHF; DNA: TGTGCCTGGAGTGTGGGGCCGGGTCAGCCCCAGCATTTT; J: TRBJ1-5; size: many; V: TRBV30; D: -
CDR3: CASSLFAGQDYGKLFF; DNA: TGTGCCAGCAGCTTATTTGCCGGACAGGATTACGGAAAACTGTTTTTT; J: TRBJ1-4; size: few; V: TRBV7-2; D: TRBD1
CDR3: CSVRDYEQYF; DNA: TGCAGCGTTCGGGACTACGAGCAGTACTTC; J: TRBJ2-7; size: few; V: TRBV29-1; D: -
CDR3: CASSQDKTSGSYEQYF; DNA: TGCGCCAGCAGCCAGGACAAAACTAGCGGGAGCTACGAGCAGTACTTC; J: TRBJ2-7; size: -; V: TRBV4-3; D: TRBD2
CDR3: CASSQVEYEQYF; DNA: TGTGCCAGCAGCCAGGTTGAGTACGAGCAGTACTTC; J: TRBJ2-7; size: few; V: TRBV3-1; D: -
CDR3: CSARPAYEQYF; DNA: TGCAGTGCTAGGCCCGCGTACGAGCAGTACTTC; J: TRBJ2-7; size: -; V: TRBV20-1; D: -
CDR3: CATSRDKGSKAFF; DNA: TGTGCCACCAGCAGAGATAAAGGGTCGAAAGCTTTCTTT; J: TRBJ1-1; size: once; V: TRBV15; D: -
CDR3: CASTPGLAGGLFSYEQYF; DNA: TGTGCCAGCACCCCGGGACTAGCGGGAGGCCTCTTCTCCTACGAGCAGTACTTC; J: TRBJ2-7; size: -; V: TRBV27; D: TRBD2
CDR3: CSAMEGGQPQHF; DNA: TGCAGCGCGATGGAGGGGGGTCAGCCCCAGCATTTT; J: TRBJ1-5; size: few; V: TRBV29-1; D: -
CDR3: CASHRPSRDPYTGELFF; DNA: TGTGCCAGCCACCGCCCTTCGCGGGACCCGTACACCGGGGAGCTGTTTTTT; J: TRBJ2-2; size: -; V: TRBV6-2/TRBV6-3; D: -
CDR3: CASRRHENTEAFF; DNA: TGTGCCAGCAGGAGACACGAGAACACTGAAGCTTTCTTT; J: TRBJ1-1; size: many; V: TRBV6-1; D: -
CDR3: CASNGLADYEQYF; DNA: TGTGCCAGCAATGGACTAGCGGACTACGAGCAGTACTTC; J: TRBJ2-7; size: many; V: TRBV28; D: TRBD2
CDR3: CASSSQRSTDTQYF; DNA: TGTGCCAGCAGTTCACAGCGAAGCACAGATACGCAGTATTTT; J: TRBJ2-3; size: -; V: TRBV6-5; D: -
CDR3: CSARKDRTAYEQYF; DNA: TGCAGTGCTAGAAAGGACAGAACGGCCTACGAGCAGTACTTC; J: TRBJ2-7; size: few; V: TRBV20-1; D: -
CDR3: CASSLAGTDNTGELFF; DNA: TGTGCCAGCAGCTTGGCTGGGACTGATAACACCGGGGAGCTGTTTTTT; J: TRBJ2-2; size: -; V: TRBV5-6; D: -
CDR3: CASSLVVRGLQYF; DNA: TGTGCCAGCAGTTTAGTCGTCAGGGGGCTGCAGTACTTC; J: TRBJ2-7; size: many; V: TRBV28; D: TRBD1
CDR3: CASSPGAGGYQPQHF; DNA: TGTGCCAGTAGCCCCGGGGCAGGGGGCTATCAGCCCCAGCATTTT; J: TRBJ1-5; size: -; V: TRBV19; D: TRBD1
CDR3: CASRTGGEETQYF; DNA: TGTGCCAGCCGTACAGGGGGCGAGGAGACCCAGTACTTC; J: TRBJ2-5; size: many; V: TRBV28; D: TRBD1
CDR3: CASSLYRELNEQFF; DNA: TGTGCCAGCAGTTTATATCGGGAGTTGAATGAGCAGTTCTTC; J: TRBJ2-1; size: -; V: TRBV27; D: -
CDR3: CASSLHPGFGFREQFF; DNA: TGTGCCAGCAGTTTACACCCCGGTTTTGGTTTCCGTGAGCAGTTCTTC; J: TRBJ2-1; size: -; V: TRBV28; D: -
CDR3: CASSGLTDNQPQHF; DNA: TGTGCCAGCAGTGGCCTAACAGACAATCAGCCCCAGCATTTT; J: TRBJ1-5; size: -; V: TRBV6-1; D: -
CDR3: CASREGQGFFEQYF; DNA: TGTGCCAGCAGGGAGGGACAGGGTTTTTTCGAGCAGTACTTC; J: TRBJ2-7; size: many; V: TRBV28; D: TRBD1